This T cell receptor beta chain was profiled in a study of blood T cell repertoires in COVID-19. For the study at large: T cells, B-cell-depleted T cells, or PBMCs supplied cDNA or gDNA.

Assay: immunoSEQ multiplex PCR; the TCRdb copy retains only in-frame clones and omits some. The table lists about 230,000 clones, around 84% of them singletons. This clone showed up just once. The receptor comes from a middle-aged woman who had recovered from COVID-19. Material: peripheral blood.

The DNA for the CDR3 is TGTGCCAGCAGTTCCGCTAGCGGACTAGCCAAAAACATTCAGTACTTC. As protein: CASSSASGLAKNIQYF. This chain joins TRBV6-6 and TRBJ2-4, with TRBD2 identical over 7 bases. The CDR3 is 16 residues long. Per the germline V gene, CDR1 is MNHNY and CDR2 is SVGAGI (reference sequence). Unmatched junction bases numbered 6, after V lost 4 bases and J lost 0 bases.